This is a list of T cell receptor beta chains from one sample in a study of blood T cell repertoires in COVID-19. TCRdb's copy holds only in-frame clones and misses some; the assay was immunoSEQ multiplex PCR. The repertoire holds tens of thousands of clones, with 65% to 85% as singletons. Material for sequencing was peripheral blood. The receptors come from a human donor in a cohort sampled during active COVID-19. CDR3s include the opening cysteine and the closing phenylalanine or tryptophan. The D gene is left open where the match is weak. A clone size is listed for some rows: how often the clone was seen (once, few, many), or a class if it is expanded.

clone_size: NA
d_call: NA
v_call: TRBV5-1
j_call: TRBJ2-4
cdr3_nt: TGCGCCAGCAGCTCGGACACGAACATTCAGTACTTC
cdr3_aa: CASSSDTNIQYF

clone_size: NA
d_call: NA
v_call: TRBV7-3
j_call: TRBJ2-1
cdr3_nt: TGTGCCAGCAGCTCAGGCAGGGGAAGAGGGGATGAGCAGTTCTTC
cdr3_aa: CASSSGRGRGDEQFF

clone_size: NA
d_call: NA
v_call: TRBV5-6
j_call: TRBJ1-2
cdr3_nt: TGTGCCAGCACCCCTGCGGGCTCAGCTAACTATGGCTACACCTTC
cdr3_aa: CASTPAGSANYGYTF

clone_size: NA
d_call: NA
v_call: TRBV7-2
j_call: TRBJ2-1
cdr3_nt: TGTGCCAGCAGTCTTAGCGGACCCTACAATGAGCAGTTCTTC
cdr3_aa: CASSLSGPYNEQFF

clone_size: NA
d_call: NA
v_call: TRBV24-1
j_call: TRBJ1-1
cdr3_nt: TGTGCCACCAGGAGGACAGCGAACACTGAAGCTTTCTTT
cdr3_aa: CATRRTANTEAFF

clone_size: NA
d_call: NA
v_call: TRBV2
j_call: TRBJ2-3
cdr3_nt: TGTGCCAGCAGTGAAGGCGGTCACACAGATACGCAGTATTTT
cdr3_aa: CASSEGGHTDTQYF

clone_size: few
d_call: TRBD1
v_call: TRBV11-2
j_call: TRBJ2-2
cdr3_nt: TGTGCCAGCAGCTCAAGGACAGGAGCGAACACCGGGGAGCTGTTTTTT
cdr3_aa: CASSSRTGANTGELFF

clone_size: NA
d_call: NA
v_call: TRBV27
j_call: TRBJ2-7
cdr3_nt: TGTGCCAGCAGGTCAGGAGGGGCTGGTAACTACGAGCAGTACTTC
cdr3_aa: CASRSGGAGNYEQYF

clone_size: once
d_call: TRBD2
v_call: TRBV19
j_call: TRBJ2-3
cdr3_nt: TGTGCCAGTAGTGCCTTCGGGACTAGCGGGACAGATACGCAGTATTTT
cdr3_aa: CASSAFGTSGTDTQYF

clone_size: once
d_call: NA
v_call: TRBV25-1
j_call: TRBJ2-5
cdr3_nt: TGTGCCAGCAGTGAGGGGGGAATCGGTGAGACCCAGTACTTC
cdr3_aa: CASSEGGIGETQYF

clone_size: NA
d_call: NA
v_call: TRBV28
j_call: TRBJ1-2
cdr3_nt: TGTGCCAGCAGTTTTCAGACAGTCTATGGCTACACCTTC
cdr3_aa: CASSFQTVYGYTF

clone_size: once
d_call: TRBD2
v_call: TRBV2
j_call: TRBJ2-2
cdr3_nt: TGTGCCAGCAGTTTCCAGGGACTAGCGGGAGTGGCGCAGACCGGGGAGCTGTTTTTT
cdr3_aa: CASSFQGLAGVAQTGELFF

clone_size: NA
d_call: TRBD1
v_call: TRBV6-1
j_call: TRBJ1-5
cdr3_nt: TGTGCCAGCAGTGAATGGACAGGGGGAAATCAGCCCCAGCATTTT
cdr3_aa: CASSEWTGGNQPQHF

clone_size: NA
d_call: TRBD1
v_call: TRBV7-2
j_call: TRBJ1-1
cdr3_nt: TGTGCCAGCAGCTTAGAAGGGACAGGGCCCACTGAAGCTTTCTTT
cdr3_aa: CASSLEGTGPTEAFF

clone_size: NA
d_call: NA
v_call: TRBV24-1
j_call: TRBJ1-5
cdr3_nt: TGTGCCACCAGTGTGGGGGCCCAGCCCCAGCATTTT
cdr3_aa: CATSVGAQPQHF

clone_size: NA
d_call: NA
v_call: TRBV7-3
j_call: TRBJ1-4
cdr3_nt: TGTGCCAGCAGCTTAAGACTCGGGGAAAAACTGTTTTTT
cdr3_aa: CASSLRLGEKLFF

clone_size: NA
d_call: TRBD1
v_call: TRBV7-3
j_call: TRBJ2-7
cdr3_nt: TGTGCCAGCAGCGCCAAGACAGGGGACGAGCAGTACTTC
cdr3_aa: CASSAKTGDEQYF

clone_size: NA
d_call: NA
v_call: TRBV29-1
j_call: TRBJ2-5
cdr3_nt: TGCAGCGTCTCACTTCTCGGGACCCAGTACTTC
cdr3_aa: CSVSLLGTQYF

clone_size: NA
d_call: TRBD2
v_call: TRBV7-3
j_call: TRBJ2-2
cdr3_nt: TGTGCCAGCAGCTTAAACCCTGGCGGGGGGGCCGGCGGGGAGCTGTTTTTT
cdr3_aa: CASSLNPGGGAGGELFF

clone_size: few
d_call: TRBD2
v_call: TRBV30
j_call: TRBJ2-2
cdr3_nt: TGTGCCTGGAAAGGGGCTAGCGGGGATCAACGGGAGCTGTTTTTT
cdr3_aa: CAWKGASGDQRELFF

clone_size: NA
d_call: NA
v_call: TRBV6-5
j_call: TRBJ2-1
cdr3_nt: TGTGCCAGCAGTTACTCCCGGGGTCCGGCGGGGGAGCAGTTCTTC
cdr3_aa: CASSYSRGPAGEQFF

clone_size: NA
d_call: NA
v_call: TRBV27
j_call: TRBJ2-3
cdr3_nt: TGTGCCAGCAGGGGTTTCGACCATAGCGGCACAGATACGCAGTATTTT
cdr3_aa: CASRGFDHSGTDTQYF

clone_size: NA
d_call: TRBD1
v_call: TRBV4-1
j_call: TRBJ1-2
cdr3_nt: TGCGCCAGCAGCCCTCACCCCCGGACAGGGGGCATCGATGGCTACACCTTC
cdr3_aa: CASSPHPRTGGIDGYTF

clone_size: few
d_call: TRBD2
v_call: TRBV7-3
j_call: TRBJ2-7
cdr3_nt: TGTGCCAGCAGCTTAGCGGGAGGGTCCTACGAGCAGTACTTC
cdr3_aa: CASSLAGGSYEQYF

clone_size: NA
d_call: NA
v_call: TRBV7-2
j_call: TRBJ2-2
cdr3_nt: TGTGCCAGCAGCCCACGGACAGCCACCGGGGAGCTGTTTTTT
cdr3_aa: CASSPRTATGELFF

clone_size: once
d_call: NA
v_call: TRBV19
j_call: TRBJ1-2
cdr3_nt: TGTGCCAGTAGTATGATCTGGGCCGACAGAGATAACTATGGCTACACCTTC
cdr3_aa: CASSMIWADRDNYGYTF

clone_size: NA
d_call: TRBD1
v_call: TRBV10-3
j_call: TRBJ1-1
cdr3_nt: TGTGCCATCAGTGTAGCAGGACAGGGGAGTGAAGCTTTCTTT
cdr3_aa: CAISVAGQGSEAFF

clone_size: NA
d_call: NA
v_call: TRBV7-9
j_call: TRBJ2-1
cdr3_nt: TGTGCCAGCAGCTTGGACAGAGGAAGGGACAATGAGCAGTTCTTC
cdr3_aa: CASSLDRGRDNEQFF

clone_size: NA
d_call: NA
v_call: TRBV6-2/TRBV6-3
j_call: TRBJ1-6
cdr3_nt: TGTGCCAGCAGTTTTGTCGCTCCCCAAGCGTCACCCCTCCACTTT
cdr3_aa: CASSFVAPQASPLHF

clone_size: NA
d_call: NA
v_call: TRBV7-9
j_call: TRBJ2-7
cdr3_nt: TGTGCCAGCAGCCGAGGCGACGAGCAGTACTTC
cdr3_aa: CASSRGDEQYF

clone_size: few
d_call: NA
v_call: TRBV14
j_call: TRBJ2-7
cdr3_nt: TGTGCCAGCAGCCCTAGCGATGTGAGGCAGTACTTC
cdr3_aa: CASSPSDVRQYF

clone_size: NA
d_call: NA
v_call: TRBV10-3
j_call: TRBJ1-2
cdr3_nt: TGTGCCATCAGTGAGCTGGGGGGAACTAACTATGGCTACACCTTC
cdr3_aa: CAISELGGTNYGYTF

clone_size: NA
d_call: TRBD2
v_call: TRBV12-5
j_call: TRBJ2-5
cdr3_nt: TGTGCTAGTGGAGCGGGAGATTGGGACCAAGAGACCCAGTACTTC
cdr3_aa: CASGAGDWDQETQYF

clone_size: NA
d_call: NA
v_call: TRBV19
j_call: TRBJ2-5
cdr3_nt: TGTGCCACGGGTGCGCAGTTAGAAGAGACCCAGTACTTC
cdr3_aa: CATGAQLEETQYF

clone_size: NA
d_call: TRBD2
v_call: TRBV2
j_call: TRBJ2-3
cdr3_nt: TGTGCCAGCAGTGATCGGGAGGGAACAGATACGCAGTATTTT
cdr3_aa: CASSDREGTDTQYF

clone_size: NA
d_call: TRBD1
v_call: TRBV4-1
j_call: TRBJ2-7
cdr3_nt: TGCGCCAGCAGCCAAGTGAAGACAGGGCGGGCAGGAGAGCAGTACTTC
cdr3_aa: CASSQVKTGRAGEQYF

clone_size: few
d_call: NA
v_call: TRBV12-3/TRBV12-4
j_call: TRBJ2-1
cdr3_nt: TGTGCCAGCAGTTTAGGAACTTACAATGAGCAGTTCTTC
cdr3_aa: CASSLGTYNEQFF

clone_size: NA
d_call: TRBD1
v_call: TRBV6-5
j_call: TRBJ1-2
cdr3_nt: TGTGCCAGCAGTTTTGACGGACAGGGGAGGGGCTACACCTTC
cdr3_aa: CASSFDGQGRGYTF

clone_size: NA
d_call: TRBD1
v_call: TRBV5-5
j_call: TRBJ1-2
cdr3_nt: TGTGCCAGCAGCTCTCAGGGGGGCTATGGCTACACCTTC
cdr3_aa: CASSSQGGYGYTF

clone_size: NA
d_call: TRBD1
v_call: TRBV11-2
j_call: TRBJ1-5
cdr3_nt: TGTGCCAGCAGCCCTCGGACAGGAATCCTCGATCAGCCCCAGCATTTT
cdr3_aa: CASSPRTGILDQPQHF

clone_size: NA
d_call: TRBD1
v_call: TRBV5-6
j_call: TRBJ2-1
cdr3_nt: TGTGCCAGCAGCTTGGATTCGGGACAGCGTAGCTCCTACAATGAGCAGTTCTTC
cdr3_aa: CASSLDSGQRSSYNEQFF

clone_size: NA
d_call: TRBD1
v_call: TRBV2
j_call: TRBJ1-1
cdr3_nt: TGTGCCAGCACCAGACAGGGATGGGACACTGAAGCTTTCTTT
cdr3_aa: CASTRQGWDTEAFF

clone_size: NA
d_call: TRBD2
v_call: TRBV2
j_call: TRBJ2-1
cdr3_nt: TGTGCCAGCAGTGTCGCTAGCGGCTCCTACAATGAGCAGTTCTTC
cdr3_aa: CASSVASGSYNEQFF

clone_size: NA
d_call: NA
v_call: TRBV9
j_call: TRBJ1-1
cdr3_nt: TGTGCCAGCAGCCCAATGGACACGAACACTGAAGCTTTCTTT
cdr3_aa: CASSPMDTNTEAFF

clone_size: NA
d_call: NA
v_call: TRBV12-3/TRBV12-4
j_call: TRBJ2-5
cdr3_nt: TGTGCCAGCAGTTTACCCCCACAAGAGACCCAGTACTTC
cdr3_aa: CASSLPPQETQYF

clone_size: NA
d_call: NA
v_call: TRBV24-1
j_call: TRBJ1-1
cdr3_nt: TGTGCCACCAGGCCCGGGACTGAAGCTTTCTTT
cdr3_aa: CATRPGTEAFF

clone_size: NA
d_call: TRBD1
v_call: TRBV9
j_call: TRBJ1-3
cdr3_nt: TGTGCCAGCAGTGCGATTCAGGGGGCCCTCTCTGGAAACACCATATATTTT
cdr3_aa: CASSAIQGALSGNTIYF

clone_size: NA
d_call: NA
v_call: TRBV10-2
j_call: TRBJ2-4
cdr3_nt: TGCGCCAGCAGTGAGGACGGGTCCGCAAACATTCAGTACTTC
cdr3_aa: CASSEDGSANIQYF

clone_size: NA
d_call: TRBD2
v_call: TRBV14
j_call: TRBJ2-5
cdr3_nt: TGTGCCAGCAGCCATGCTCGGGCTAGCGGCCAAGAGACCCAGTACTTC
cdr3_aa: CASSHARASGQETQYF

clone_size: NA
d_call: NA
v_call: TRBV15
j_call: TRBJ2-1
cdr3_nt: TGTGCCACCAGCAGACTCACGCATTCCAGGGTGGAAGATGAGCAGTTCTTC
cdr3_aa: CATSRLTHSRVEDEQFF

clone_size: NA
d_call: NA
v_call: TRBV21-1
j_call: TRBJ2-3
cdr3_nt: TGTGCCAGCAGCAAAACTGGCGGAATCAAATTCTTTAGCACAGATACGCAGTATTTT
cdr3_aa: CASSKTGGIKFFSTDTQYF

clone_size: NA
d_call: NA
v_call: TRBV7-6
j_call: TRBJ1-5
cdr3_nt: TGTGCCAGCAGCTTATCCGCAGGCCCAAGGCAGCCCCAGCATTTT
cdr3_aa: CASSLSAGPRQPQHF

clone_size: few
d_call: TRBD1
v_call: TRBV6-5
j_call: TRBJ2-2
cdr3_nt: TGTGCCAGCATCCGACAGGGTCTCGGGGAGCTGTTTTTT
cdr3_aa: CASIRQGLGELFF

clone_size: once
d_call: TRBD2
v_call: TRBV25-1
j_call: TRBJ2-7
cdr3_nt: TGTGCCAGCAGTGAACGGACTAGCGCAGCCTACGAGCAGTACTTC
cdr3_aa: CASSERTSAAYEQYF

clone_size: few
d_call: NA
v_call: TRBV10-3
j_call: TRBJ1-3
cdr3_nt: TGTGCCATCAGGCCATCCCAGAGCAGGGCCACGGGAAACACCATATATTTT
cdr3_aa: CAIRPSQSRATGNTIYF

clone_size: NA
d_call: TRBD1
v_call: TRBV5-1
j_call: TRBJ2-2
cdr3_nt: TGCGCCAGCAGCGCGGGACAGGGGAACACCGGGGAGCTGTTTTTT
cdr3_aa: CASSAGQGNTGELFF

clone_size: NA
d_call: TRBD1
v_call: TRBV30
j_call: TRBJ2-1
cdr3_nt: TGTGCCTGGAGTATCACAGGGGTTTTAATCTTC
cdr3_aa: CAWSITGVLIF

clone_size: NA
d_call: TRBD2
v_call: TRBV28
j_call: TRBJ2-4
cdr3_nt: TGTGCCAGCAGTACCTCGGGGGGGCCAAACATTCAGTACTTC
cdr3_aa: CASSTSGGPNIQYF